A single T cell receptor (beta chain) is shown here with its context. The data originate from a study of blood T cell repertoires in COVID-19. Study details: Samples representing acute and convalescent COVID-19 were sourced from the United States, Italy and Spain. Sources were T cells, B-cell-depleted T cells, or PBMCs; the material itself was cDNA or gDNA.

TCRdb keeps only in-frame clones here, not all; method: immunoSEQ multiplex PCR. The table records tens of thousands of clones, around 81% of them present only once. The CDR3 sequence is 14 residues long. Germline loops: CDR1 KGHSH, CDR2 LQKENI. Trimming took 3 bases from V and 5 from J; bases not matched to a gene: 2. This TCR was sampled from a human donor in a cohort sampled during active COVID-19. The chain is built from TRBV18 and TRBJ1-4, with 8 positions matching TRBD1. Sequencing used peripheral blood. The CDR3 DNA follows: TGTGCCAGCTCACCGGACAGGGACAATGAAAAACTGTTTTTT. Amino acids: CASSPDRDNEKLFF.